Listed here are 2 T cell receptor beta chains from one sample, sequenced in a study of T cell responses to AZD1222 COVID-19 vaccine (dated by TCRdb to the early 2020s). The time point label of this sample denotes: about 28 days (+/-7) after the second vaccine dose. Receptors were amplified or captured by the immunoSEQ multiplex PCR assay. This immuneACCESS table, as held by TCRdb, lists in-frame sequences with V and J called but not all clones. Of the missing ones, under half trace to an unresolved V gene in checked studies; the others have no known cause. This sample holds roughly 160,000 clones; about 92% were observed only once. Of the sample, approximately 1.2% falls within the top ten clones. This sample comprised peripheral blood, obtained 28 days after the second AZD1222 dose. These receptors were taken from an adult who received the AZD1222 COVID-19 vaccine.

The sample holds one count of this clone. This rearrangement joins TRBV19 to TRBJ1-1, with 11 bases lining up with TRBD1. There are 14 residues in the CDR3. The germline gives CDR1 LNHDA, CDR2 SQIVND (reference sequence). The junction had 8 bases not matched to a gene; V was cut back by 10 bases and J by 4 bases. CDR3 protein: CAIQRTGGVTEAFF. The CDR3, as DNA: TGTGCCATTCAGAGGACAGGGGGCGTCACTGAAGCTTTCTTT. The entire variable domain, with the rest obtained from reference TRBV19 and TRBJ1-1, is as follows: DGGITQSPKYLFRKEGQNVTLSCEQNLNHDAMYWYRQDPGQGLRLIYYSQIVNDFQKGDIAEGYSVSREKKESFPLTVTSAQKNPTAFYLCAIQRTGGVTEAFFGQGTRLTVV.

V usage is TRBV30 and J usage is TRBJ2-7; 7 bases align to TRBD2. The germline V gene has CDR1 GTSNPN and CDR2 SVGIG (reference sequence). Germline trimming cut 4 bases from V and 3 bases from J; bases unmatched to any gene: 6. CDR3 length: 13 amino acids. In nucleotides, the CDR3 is TGTGCCTGGACCACGGCGGGGGACTACGAGCAGTACTTC. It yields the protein CAWTTAGDYEQYF.